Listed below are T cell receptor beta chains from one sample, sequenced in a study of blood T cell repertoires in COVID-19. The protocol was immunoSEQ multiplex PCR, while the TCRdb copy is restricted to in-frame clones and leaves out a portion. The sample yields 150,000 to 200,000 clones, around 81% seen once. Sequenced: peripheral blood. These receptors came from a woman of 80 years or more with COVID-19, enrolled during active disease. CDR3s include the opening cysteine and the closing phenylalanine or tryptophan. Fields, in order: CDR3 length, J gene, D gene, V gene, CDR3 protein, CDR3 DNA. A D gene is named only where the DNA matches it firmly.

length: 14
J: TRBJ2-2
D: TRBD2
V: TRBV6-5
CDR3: CASNSAGVGGELFF
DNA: TGTGCCAGCAATTCCGCGGGGGTAGGCGGGGAGCTGTTTTTT

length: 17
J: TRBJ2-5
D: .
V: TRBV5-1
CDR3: CASSTPPVLADQETQYF
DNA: TGCGCCAGCAGCACGCCCCCTGTATTAGCGGACCAAGAGACCCAGTACTTC

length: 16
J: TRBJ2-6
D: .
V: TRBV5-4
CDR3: CASSLLGGAGANVLTF
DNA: TGTGCCAGCAGCTTGCTAGGGGGTGCTGGGGCCAACGTCCTGACTTTC

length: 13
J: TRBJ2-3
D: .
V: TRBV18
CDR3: CASSFRGTDTQYF
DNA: TGTGCCAGCTCCTTCCGGGGCACAGATACGCAGTATTTT

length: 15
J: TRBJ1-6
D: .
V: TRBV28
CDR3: CASSLIRGRGSPLHF
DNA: TGTGCCAGCAGTTTGATTAGAGGGCGGGGTTCACCCCTCCACTTT

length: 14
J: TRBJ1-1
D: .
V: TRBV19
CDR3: CASSVITKGTEAFF
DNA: TGTGCCAGTAGTGTAATTACCAAGGGGACTGAAGCTTTCTTT

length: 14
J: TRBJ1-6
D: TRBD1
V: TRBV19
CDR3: CASRPGQGYSPLHF
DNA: TGTGCCAGTAGGCCGGGACAGGGTTATTCACCCCTCCACTTT

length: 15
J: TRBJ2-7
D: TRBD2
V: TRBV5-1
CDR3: CASSWVLAGEGEQYF
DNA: TGCGCCAGCAGCTGGGTACTAGCGGGAGAGGGCGAGCAGTACTTC

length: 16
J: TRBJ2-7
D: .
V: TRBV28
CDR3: CASRLHPGLAFDEQYF
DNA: TGTGCCAGCAGACTACATCCGGGACTGGCCTTCGACGAGCAGTACTTC

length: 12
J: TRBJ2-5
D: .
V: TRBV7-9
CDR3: CASSLEAGTQYF
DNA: TGTGCCAGCAGCTTAGAAGCGGGTACCCAGTACTTC

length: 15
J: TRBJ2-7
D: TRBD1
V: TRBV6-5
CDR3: CASFQTGAPYYEQYF
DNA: TGTGCCAGCTTTCAAACAGGGGCTCCCTACTACGAGCAGTACTTC

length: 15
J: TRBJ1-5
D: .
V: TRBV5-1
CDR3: CASSLDNPGDQPQHF
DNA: TGCGCCAGCAGCTTGGATAATCCAGGGGATCAGCCCCAGCATTTT

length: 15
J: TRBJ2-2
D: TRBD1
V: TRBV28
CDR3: CASSFPTGDPGELFF
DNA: TGTGCCAGCAGTTTCCCGACAGGGGATCCCGGGGAGCTGTTTTTT

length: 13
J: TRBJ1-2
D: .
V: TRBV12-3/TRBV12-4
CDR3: CASSLPQGYGYTF
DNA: TGTGCCAGCAGTCTCCCGCAGGGCTATGGCTACACCTTC

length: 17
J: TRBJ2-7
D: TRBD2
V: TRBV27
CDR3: CASSTRLAGSGIYEQYF
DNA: TGTGCCAGCAGTACTCGACTAGCGGGAAGCGGTATTTACGAGCAGTACTTC